Below, one TCR beta chain is given with its context. The data stem from a study of shared clonotypes between healthy human individuals. Produced via immunoSEQ multiplex PCR; TCRdb's table is partial and in-frame only. This table holds over 950,000 clones, approximately 77% found once. This sequence was found in a man aged 18 to 29 in good health. Some clones in this sample may be carry-over from other donors' samples. Sequencing input: memory CD4+ T cells from PBMCs. Subset given: CD45RA-negative fraction.

This CDR3 reads CASRLSGPRGYTF. CDR3 DNA sequence: TGTGCCAGCAGGCTCTCGGGCCCCAGGGGCTACACCTTC. The rearrangement joins TRBV28 to TRBJ1-2; D not certain. Germline V gives CDR1 MDHEN, CDR2 SYDVKM. The CDR3 runs to 13 residues. Trimming took 6 bases from V and 8 from J, leaving 16 bases between them.